The 32 T cell receptor beta chains reported below all come from one sample, sequenced in a study of cytomegalovirus exposure and HLA in healthy donors. The PCR had 60 Vbeta and 13 Jbeta primers. Data came from immunoSEQ multiplex PCR; TCRdb stores just in-frame clones and leaves some out. The sample table includes 120,000 to 150,000 clones. The specimen sequenced was PBMCs. All receptors derive from a man aged 35 to 55 in good health and CMV-seronegative.

J is TRBJ2-7 and V is TRBV27; TRBD1 matches 10 bases. The junction had 8 bases not matched to a gene; V was cut back by 4 bases and J by 2 bases. The CDR3 length is 16 residues. CDR1 is MNHEY, CDR2 SMNVEV, per germline (reference sequence). Here the CDR3 DNA reads TGTGCCAGCAGTTACAGGCCGGGACAGGGGCCCTACGAGCAGTACTTC. It is translated as CASSYRPGQGPYEQYF.

J is TRBJ1-5 and V is TRBV4-1; 7 bases line up with TRBD1. Germline CDR1 is MGHRA and CDR2 is YSYEKL. The CDR3 length is 17 residues. J lost 6 bases, V lost 0 bases, and 11 bases had no gene match. CDR3 nucleotides: TGCGCCAGCAGCCAAGATTGGCAGGGGGTAGTTGTTCAGCCCCAGCATTTT. Residues: CASSQDWQGVVVQPQHF.

Of note for this clone: The germline gene is not matched at one end of the junction; a read error may be the cause. The chain combines TRBV5-3 with TRBJ1-1; D is ambiguous. TRBV5-3 is sorted into the ORF group, with uncertain function. The CDR3 runs 12 residues. CDR3 DNA: TGTGCCAGCAGCTTGGAAGCCACTGAAGCTTTCTTT. Its translation: CASSLEATEAFF.

The chain is built from TRBV28 and TRBJ2-7, with 11 positions matching TRBD1. Trimming cost V 5 bases and J 4 bases; bases outside gene matches: 7. Germline CDR1 MDHEN, CDR2 SYDVKM. The CDR3 runs 15 residues. The CDR3, as DNA: TGTGCCAGCAGTCCCCCGGGACAGGGGGTGTACGAGCAGTACTTC. Translating it yields CASSPPGQGVYEQYF.

The chain carries TRBV6-5 and TRBJ2-7, with a weak D call TRBD2 (5 bases). V was clipped by 6 bases and J by 3 bases, with 12 bases between them. The CDR3 extends over 13 amino acids. Germline lookup yields CDR1 MNHEY and CDR2 SVGAGI. The CDR3 spells CASRPPGNYEQYF. CDR3 DNA: TGTGCCAGCAGACCCCCGGGGAACTACGAGCAGTACTTC.

This rearrangement joins TRBV5-6 to TRBJ1-1; tentatively, D is TRBD1 (6 bases). V shed 1 base and J shed 5 bases, with 18 bases lying between them. CDR3 length: 16 amino acids. CDR1 and CDR2 (germline): SGHDT, YYEEEE. The CDR3 bases are TGTGCCAGCAGCTTGTTTTTTCAGGGGCGAAGAACTGAAGCTTTCTTT. This translates into CASSLFFQGRRTEAFF.

This sequence joins TRBV29-1 and TRBJ2-1; D is perhaps TRBD2 (6 bases). CDR3 length equals 15 residues. Germline CDR1 SQVTM, CDR2 ANQGSEA. V shed 5 bases and J shed 0 bases, with 14 bases lying between them. CDR3 in DNA: TGCAGCGTTAAGGGAGGCGCATACTCCTACAATGAGCAGTTCTTC. This translates into CSVKGGAYSYNEQFF.

The genes are TRBV29-1 and TRBJ2-1; 10 bases are shared with TRBD1. The CDR3 consists of 15 residues. The J segment lost 2 bases and the V segment lost 7 bases, leaving 8 bases of the junction unmatched. Germline CDR1 reads SQVTM; CDR2 reads ANQGSEA. CDR3 sequence reads: CSASIGQGAYNEQFF. For the CDR3, the DNA is TGCAGCGCCTCTATAGGACAGGGGGCCTACAATGAGCAGTTCTTC.

The J gene is TRBJ1-4, the V gene TRBV29-1; TRBD1 matches at 7 bases. The CDR3 loop spans 14 amino acids. CDR1 is SQVTM, CDR2 ANQGSEA, per germline. V gave up 4 bases and J gave up 0 bases; unmatched junction bases: 2. This CDR3 reads CSVAGGSTNEKLFF. The CDR3 region has the DNA TGCAGCGTTGCAGGGGGGTCAACTAATGAAAAACTGTTTTTT.

V and J are TRBV7-2 and TRBJ2-7; the D gene is possibly TRBD1 (6 bases). CDR3 length: 14 amino acids. Germline-derived CDR1 and CDR2 are SGHTA and FQGNSA. Deletions cut 5 bases from V and 3 bases from J, with 14 bases between. CDR3 nucleotide sequence: TGTGCCAGCAGCCTTGGGACACAAAACTACGAGCAGTACTTC. This encodes CASSLGTQNYEQYF.

In nucleotides, the CDR3 is TGTGCCAGTAGCCGGGACAGGGGTTCACCCCTCCACTTT. Translating gives CASSRDRGSPLHF. The chain recombines TRBV19 with TRBJ1-6; 10 bases align to TRBD1. V was clipped by 6 bases and J by 9 bases; unmatched bases: 2. This CDR3 has 13 amino acids. Germline assignment: CDR1 LNHDA and CDR2 SQIVND (reference sequence).

The J gene is TRBJ1-1, the V gene TRBV5-4, with D unresolved. The germline gives CDR1 SGHNT, CDR2 YYREEE (reference sequence). This CDR3 is 16 amino acids long. V lost 4 bases to trimming and J lost 0 bases, with 16 bases between them. The CDR3 spells CASSPNAVPMNTEAFF. CDR3 bases: TGTGCCAGCAGCCCTAACGCCGTACCCATGAACACTGAAGCTTTCTTT.

The rearrangement uses TRBV2 and TRBJ2-3, with a weak D call TRBD2 (6 bases). Germline CDR1 SNHLY, CDR2 FYNNEI. V was cut by 4 bases and J by 1 base, with 15 bases left in between. This CDR3 is built from 16 residues. The CDR3, as DNA: TGTGCCAGCAGTGGCTGGGGTGGCGGGGGCACAGATACGCAGTATTTT. This translates into CASSGWGGGGTDTQYF.

The rearrangement joins TRBV19 to TRBJ1-5; D may be TRBD1 (6 bases). V lost 5 bases and J 0 bases, leaving 8 bases between the germline ends. CDR3 size: 14 residues. CDR1 LNHDA and CDR2 SQIVND come from the germline V gene (reference sequence). Here the CDR3 reads CASSLGASNQPQHF. The CDR3 DNA follows: TGTGCCAGTAGTCTGGGGGCTAGCAATCAGCCCCAGCATTTT.

The chain joins TRBV13 to TRBJ2-3, with D maybe TRBD2 (6 bases). This CDR3 has 17 amino acids. V was pared by 4 bases and J by 0 bases, with 17 bases between. The germline gives CDR1 PRHDT, CDR2 FYEKMQ (reference sequence). The CDR3 nucleotides read TGTGCCAGCAGCTCGGGGGTAAAGGCAACTAGCACAGATACGCAGTATTTT. Its protein is CASSSGVKATSTDTQYF.

The chain has TRBV6-1 and TRBJ2-3; 8 bases are shared with TRBD1. Trimming cost V 3 bases and J 0 bases; bases outside gene matches: 2. The CDR3 has 15 amino acids. In germline, CDR1 is MNHNS, CDR2 SASEGT. In nucleotides, the CDR3 is TGTGCCAGCAGTGAGGGACAGGCGAGCACAGATACGCAGTATTTT. This sequence encodes CASSEGQASTDTQYF.

V usage is TRBV25-1 and J usage is TRBJ1-2; TRBD1 is a possible D gene (5 bases). The CDR3 runs 15 residues. V was shortened by 3 bases and J by 3 bases, with 14 bases between the two germline ends. Germline V gene data show CDR1 as MGHDK and CDR2 as SYGVNS. The CDR3 loop is CASSDSGLLHYGYTF. For the CDR3, the DNA is TGTGCCAGCAGTGATTCGGGACTGCTCCACTATGGCTACACCTTC.

V usage is TRBV29-1 and J usage is TRBJ2-5; TRBD2 matches at 11 bases. Germline V gene sequence: CDR1 SQVTM, CDR2 ANQGSEA. V lost 6 bases to trimming and J lost 5 bases; unmatched junction nucleotides: 8. This CDR3 spans 14 amino acids. Written as DNA, the CDR3 is TGCAGCGTCGGTAGCGGGGGGGCCTGGGAGACCCAGTACTTC. This encodes CSVGSGGAWETQYF.

The chain employs TRBV11-3 and TRBJ2-2; D not resolved. Trimming took off 1 base at V and 2 bases at J, with 5 bases between the two ends. The CDR3 has 14 amino acids. CDR1 is SGHNT and CDR2 is YENEEA in the germline V gene. CDR3 sequence (DNA): TGTGCCAGCAGCTTAGTCCCAAACACCGGGGAGCTGTTTTTT. It specifies CASSLVPNTGELFF.

This chain uses TRBV7-7 with TRBJ1-1; D unclear. CDR1 and CDR2 (germline): SSHAT, FNYEAQ (reference sequence). The CDR3 totals 13 residues. Trimming removed 5 bases at V and 1 base at J, with 8 bases between. This CDR3 is CASSPPSNTEAFF. In DNA, the CDR3 is TGTGCCAGCAGCCCCCCCTCGAACACTGAAGCTTTCTTT.

The rearrangement links TRBV19 to TRBJ2-1; 10 nucleotides match TRBD1. Germline lookup yields CDR1 LNHDA and CDR2 SQIVND (reference sequence). The CDR3 is made up of 14 amino acids. J gave up 5 bases and V 6 bases, and 4 bases lay outside the gene matches. The CDR3: CASRPGQGNNEQFF. The CDR3 DNA is TGTGCCAGTAGACCGGGACAGGGGAACAATGAGCAGTTCTTC.

The V call is TRBV10-3, the J call TRBJ2-2, with 10 positions matching TRBD1. J was trimmed by 4 bases and V by 4 bases; bases with no gene match: 3. CDR3 size: 15 residues. Germline loops: CDR1 ENHRY, CDR2 SYGVKD. CDR3 sequence reads: CAISGQGAPTGELFF. The CDR3 DNA sequence: TGTGCCATCAGTGGACAGGGGGCTCCCACCGGGGAGCTGTTTTTT.

CDR3 in DNA: TGTGCCAGCAGCTTCTATTCCCGCGCTGGGGCCAACGTCCTGACTTTC. It specifies CASSFYSRAGANVLTF. The V call is TRBV5-4, the J call TRBJ2-6; D unresolved. The CDR3 extends over 16 amino acids. V was shortened by 2 bases and J by 2 bases, with 11 bases between the two germline ends. Germline CDR1 is SGHNT and CDR2 is YYREEE (reference sequence). The full variable domain, rest sourced from reference TRBV5-4 and TRBJ2-6, is ETGVTQSPTHLIKTRGQQVTLRCSSQSGHNTVSWYQQALGQGPQFIFQYYREEENGRGNFPPRFSGLQFPNYSSELNVNALELDDSALYLCASSFYSRAGANVLTFGAGSRLTVL.

The chain uses TRBV7-8 and TRBJ2-5; D call uncertain. Germline CDR1 and CDR2: SGHVS and FQNEAQ. The V and J ends lost 0 bases and 2 bases respectively, with 7 bases between them. The length of the CDR3 is 14 residues. Here the CDR3 reads CASSLALPQETQYF. For the CDR3, the DNA is TGTGCCAGCAGCTTAGCCCTCCCTCAAGAGACCCAGTACTTC. The full variable domain, in which reference TRBV7-8 and TRBJ2-5 provide the parts outside the CDR3, is GAGVSQSPRYKVAKRGQDVALRCDPISGHVSLFWYQQALGQGPEFLTYFQNEAQLDKSGLPSDRFFAERPEGSVSTLKIQRTQQEDSAVYLCASSLALPQETQYFGPGTRLLVL.

J is TRBJ2-7 and V is TRBV2, with a weak D call TRBD1 (6 bases). Germline V lookup: CDR1 SNHLY, CDR2 FYNNEI. This CDR3 spans 12 amino acids. V was cut by 5 bases and J by 5 bases, with 10 bases left in between. The chain's CDR3 is CASSFTGNEQYF. In DNA, the CDR3 is TGTGCCAGCAGTTTCACAGGGAACGAGCAGTACTTC.

The rearrangement uses TRBV5-1 and TRBJ1-1; D may be TRBD1 (6 bases). Germline assignment: CDR1 SGHRS and CDR2 YFSETQ. The V gene lost 4 bases and the J gene lost 5 bases, with 18 bases spanning the gap. There are 15 residues in the CDR3. Here the CDR3 DNA reads TGCGCCAGCAGCCTAACCAATCGACAGGTTACTGAAGCTTTCTTT. The encoded protein is CASSLTNRQVTEAFF.

The chain has TRBV5-4 and TRBJ2-7, with 8 bases that match TRBD1. CDR3 length equals 16 residues. The J segment lost 7 bases and the V segment lost 4 bases, leaving 16 bases of the junction unmatched. Germline CDR1 reads SGHNT; CDR2 reads YYREEE (reference sequence). In DNA form, the CDR3 reads TGTGCCAGCAGCCCGCCCCAGACAGGGGCCCAGGGTGAGCAGTACTTC. This sequence encodes CASSPPQTGAQGEQYF.

The genes are TRBV7-2 and TRBJ2-5; 8 nucleotides line up with TRBD2. The ends lost 5 bases at V and 2 bases at J; junction bases unmatched: 4. This CDR3 comprises 14 residues. CDR1 is SGHTA and CDR2 is FQGNSA in the germline V gene. This chain's CDR3 is CASSGGGLQETQYF. CDR3 sequence (DNA): TGTGCCAGCAGCGGCGGGGGGCTGCAAGAGACCCAGTACTTC.

This chain uses TRBV19 with TRBJ1-5; 11 bases fit TRBD1. CDR1 and CDR2 from the germline V gene are LNHDA and SQIVND (reference sequence). Germline trimming cut 4 bases from V and 6 bases from J; bases unmatched to any gene: 5. The CDR3 is 15 amino acids. CDR3 sequence reads: CASSTDRGRSQPQHF. The CDR3 region has the DNA TGTGCCAGTAGTACGGACAGGGGGCGAAGTCAGCCCCAGCATTTT.

The chain employs TRBV7-3 and TRBJ2-3; 8 bases align to TRBD2. The CDR3 runs to 15 residues. The junction had 4 bases not matched to a gene; V was cut back by 0 bases and J by 5 bases. Germline V CDR1 and CDR2: SGHTA, FQGTGA. DNA for the CDR3: TGTGCCAGCAGCTTAACGTTCCTAGCGGGAGATACGCAGTATTTT. It specifies CASSLTFLAGDTQYF.

The CDR3 here is CASSPTGRGELAEAFF. Here the CDR3 DNA reads TGCGCCAGCAGCCCCACCGGGAGGGGGGAGCTCGCTGAAGCTTTCTTT. This sequence joins TRBV4-3 and TRBJ1-1; D might be TRBD1 (6 bases). The CDR3 is 16 amino acids. Germline V lookup: CDR1 LGHNA, CDR2 YSLEER. The V end was cut by 4 bases, the J end by 6 bases, with 21 bases between.

The V and J genes are TRBV20-1 and TRBJ2-1; D remains ambiguous. The CDR3 is 11 amino acids. CDR1 and CDR2 from the germline V gene are DFQATT and SNEGSKA (reference sequence). V lost 3 bases and J 8 bases, leaving 8 bases between the germline ends. As DNA, the CDR3 is TGCAGTGCTAGTTCGGTGGATGAGCAGTTCTTC. Its protein is CSASSVDEQFF.